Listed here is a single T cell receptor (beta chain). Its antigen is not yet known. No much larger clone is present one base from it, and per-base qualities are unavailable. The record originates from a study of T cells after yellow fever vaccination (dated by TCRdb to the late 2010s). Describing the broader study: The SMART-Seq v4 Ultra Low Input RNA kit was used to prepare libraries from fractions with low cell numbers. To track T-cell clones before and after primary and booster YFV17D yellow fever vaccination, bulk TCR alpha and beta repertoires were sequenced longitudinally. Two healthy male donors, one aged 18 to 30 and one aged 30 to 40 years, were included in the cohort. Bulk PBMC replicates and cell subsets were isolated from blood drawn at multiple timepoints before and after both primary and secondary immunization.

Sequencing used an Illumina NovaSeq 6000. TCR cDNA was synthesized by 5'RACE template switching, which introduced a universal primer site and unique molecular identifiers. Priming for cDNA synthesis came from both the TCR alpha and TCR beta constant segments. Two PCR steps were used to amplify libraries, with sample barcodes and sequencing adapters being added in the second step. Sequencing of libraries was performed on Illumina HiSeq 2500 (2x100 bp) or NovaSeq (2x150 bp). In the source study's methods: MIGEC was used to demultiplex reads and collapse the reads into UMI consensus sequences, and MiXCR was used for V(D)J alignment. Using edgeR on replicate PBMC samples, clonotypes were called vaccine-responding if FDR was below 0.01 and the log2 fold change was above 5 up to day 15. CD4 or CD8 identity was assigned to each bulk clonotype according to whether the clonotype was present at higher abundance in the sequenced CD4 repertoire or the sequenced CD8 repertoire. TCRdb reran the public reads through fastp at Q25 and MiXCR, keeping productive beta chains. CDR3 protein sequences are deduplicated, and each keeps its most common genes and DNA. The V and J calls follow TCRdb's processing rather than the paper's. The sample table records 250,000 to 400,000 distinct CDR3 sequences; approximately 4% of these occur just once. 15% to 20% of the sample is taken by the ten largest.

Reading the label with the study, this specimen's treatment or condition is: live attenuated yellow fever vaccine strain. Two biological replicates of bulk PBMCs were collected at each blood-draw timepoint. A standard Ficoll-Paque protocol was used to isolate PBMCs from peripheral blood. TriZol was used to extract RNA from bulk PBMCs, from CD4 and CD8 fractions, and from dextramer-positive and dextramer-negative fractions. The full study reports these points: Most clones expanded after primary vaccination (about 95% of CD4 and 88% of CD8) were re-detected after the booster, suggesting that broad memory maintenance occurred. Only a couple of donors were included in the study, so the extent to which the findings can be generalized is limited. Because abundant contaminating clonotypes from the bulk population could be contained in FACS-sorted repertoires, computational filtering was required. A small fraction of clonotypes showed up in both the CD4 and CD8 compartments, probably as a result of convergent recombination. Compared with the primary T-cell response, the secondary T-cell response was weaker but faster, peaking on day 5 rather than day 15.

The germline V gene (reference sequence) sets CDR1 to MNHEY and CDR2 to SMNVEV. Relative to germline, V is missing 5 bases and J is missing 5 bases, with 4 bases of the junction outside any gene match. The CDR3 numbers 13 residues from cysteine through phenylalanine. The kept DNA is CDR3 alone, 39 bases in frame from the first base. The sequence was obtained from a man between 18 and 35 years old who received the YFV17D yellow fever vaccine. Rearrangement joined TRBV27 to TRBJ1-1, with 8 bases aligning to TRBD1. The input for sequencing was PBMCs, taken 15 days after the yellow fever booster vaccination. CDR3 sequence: CASSTDRETEAFF. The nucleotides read TGTGCCAGCAGTACGGACAGGGAAACTGAAGCTTTCTTT.